What follows is one T cell receptor (beta chain) and its context. Its antigen remains unknown. No conserved phenylalanine or tryptophan is present at the end of the CDR3, so a read error is the likely explanation. The limits of the CDR3 on the DNA are not certain, so only TCRdb's listed CDR3 is given. A total of 10 residues make up the CDR3, ends included. Germline values: CDR1 MDHEN, CDR2 SYDVKM. The sample belongs to a study of human T cells and chemical hapten exposure. For the study at large: How much TCR each sample yielded varied, mostly because pooled library volumes differed slightly.

Per the original methods: Sample-level TCR yields exhibited a median of approximately 88,000, with a range of roughly 20,000 to 700,000. In TCRdb, the RACE reads were re-called with MiXCR into one record per CDR3 protein. TCRdb's processing, not the authors' own work, is the source of the V and J calls. The sample includes more than 150,000 distinct CDR3 sequences, around 30% of them seen just once. Time point indicated: pre-sensitization, week 0. Treatment defined: therapeutic diphenylcyclopropenone sensitization with weekly scalp DPC. In every case, blood was obtained before the patch test was applied. Study-level points and caveats: A positive correlation with patch test score was shown by PT1 expanded TCR counts.

The chain is built from TRBV28 and TRBJ2-3; TRBD1, the D gene given by the table, was not confirmed from the DNA. The sequencing used whole blood, collected in connection with sensitization to the hapten diphenylcyclopropenone (DPC). The receptor was derived from a woman in her twenties or thirties with alopecia areata. Some clones in this sample may be carry-over from other donors' samples. The CDR3 sequence: CAQTSPAVFL.